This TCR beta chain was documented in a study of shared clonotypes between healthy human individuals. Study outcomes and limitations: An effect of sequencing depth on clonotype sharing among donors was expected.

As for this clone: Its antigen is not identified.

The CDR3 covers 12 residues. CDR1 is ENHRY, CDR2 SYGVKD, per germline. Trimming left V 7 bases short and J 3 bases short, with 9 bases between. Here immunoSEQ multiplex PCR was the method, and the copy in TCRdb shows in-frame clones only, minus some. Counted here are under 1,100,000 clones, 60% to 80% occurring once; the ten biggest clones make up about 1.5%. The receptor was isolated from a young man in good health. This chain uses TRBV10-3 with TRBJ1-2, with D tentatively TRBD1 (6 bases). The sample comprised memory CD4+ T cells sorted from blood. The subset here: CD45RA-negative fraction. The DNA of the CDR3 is TGTGCCATCATGGCAGGGGACTATGGCTACACCTTC. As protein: CAIMAGDYGYTF.